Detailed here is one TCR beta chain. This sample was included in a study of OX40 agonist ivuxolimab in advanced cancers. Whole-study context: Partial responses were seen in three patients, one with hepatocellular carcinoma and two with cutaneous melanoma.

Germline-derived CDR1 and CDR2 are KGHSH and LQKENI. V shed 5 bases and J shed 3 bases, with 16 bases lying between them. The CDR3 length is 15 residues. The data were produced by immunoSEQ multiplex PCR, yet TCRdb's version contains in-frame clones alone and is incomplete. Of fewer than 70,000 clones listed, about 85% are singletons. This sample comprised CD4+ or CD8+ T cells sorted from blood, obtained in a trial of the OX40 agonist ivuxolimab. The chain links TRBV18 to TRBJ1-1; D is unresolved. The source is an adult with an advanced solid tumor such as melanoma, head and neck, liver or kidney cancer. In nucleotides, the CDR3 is TGTGCCAGCTCAGACGATGGTCGATGGTACACTGAAGCTTTCTTT. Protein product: CASSDDGRWYTEAFF.